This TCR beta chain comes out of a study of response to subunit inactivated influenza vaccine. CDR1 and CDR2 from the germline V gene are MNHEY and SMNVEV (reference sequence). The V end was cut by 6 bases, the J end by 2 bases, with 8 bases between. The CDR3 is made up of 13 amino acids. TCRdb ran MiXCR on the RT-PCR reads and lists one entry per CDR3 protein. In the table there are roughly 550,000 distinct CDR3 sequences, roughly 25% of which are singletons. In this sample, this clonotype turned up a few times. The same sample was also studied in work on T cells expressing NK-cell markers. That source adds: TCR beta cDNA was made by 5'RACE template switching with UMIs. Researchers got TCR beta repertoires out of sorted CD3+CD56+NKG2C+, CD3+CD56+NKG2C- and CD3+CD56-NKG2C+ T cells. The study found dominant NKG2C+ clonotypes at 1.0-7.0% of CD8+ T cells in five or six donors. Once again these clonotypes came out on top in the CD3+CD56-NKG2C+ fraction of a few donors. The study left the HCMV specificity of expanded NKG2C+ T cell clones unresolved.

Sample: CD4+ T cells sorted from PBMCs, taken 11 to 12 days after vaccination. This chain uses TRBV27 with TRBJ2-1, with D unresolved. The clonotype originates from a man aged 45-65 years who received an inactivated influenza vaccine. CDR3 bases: TGTGCCAGCAGGAGAGCAGCCTACAATGAGCAGTTCTTC. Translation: CASRRAAYNEQFF.